These 20 T cell receptor beta chains were all obtained from the same sample, sequenced in a study of blood T cell repertoires in COVID-19. Libraries were prepared by immunoSEQ multiplex PCR; TCRdb keeps only in-frame clonotypes and omits some of them. The table lists a few hundred thousand clones, 80% to 90% of them singletons. Specimen: PBMCs or T cells enriched from blood (not recorded which). Receptors were obtained from a woman younger than 30 who had recovered from COVID-19.

This clone appeared a single time. The chain couples TRBV19 to TRBJ1-1; tentatively, D is TRBD1 (5 bases). Per germline, CDR1 LNHDA and CDR2 SQIVND (reference sequence). V was trimmed by 4 bases and J by 4 bases, leaving 10 bases between them. The CDR3 spans 13 residues. The CDR3 DNA reads TGTGCCAGTAGTAACCTGGGGCTCACTGAAGCTTTCTTT. Protein product: CASSNLGLTEAFF. Drawing the rest from reference TRBV19 and TRBJ1-1, the complete variable domain is DGGITQSPKYLFRKEGQNVTLSCEQNLNHDAMYWYRQDPGQGLRLIYYSQIVNDFQKGDIAEGYSVSREKKESFPLTVTSAQKNPTAFYLCASSNLGLTEAFFGQGTRLTVV.

V and J are TRBV30 and TRBJ2-7; TRBD2 is a possible D gene (6 bases). V gave up 0 bases and J gave up 5 bases, with 14 bases separating them. CDR1 is GTSNPN and CDR2 is SVGIG in the germline V gene (reference sequence). There are 14 residues in the CDR3. The CDR3 reads CAWSVGGSVNEQYF. CDR3 nucleotides: TGTGCCTGGAGTGTAGGAGGGAGTGTGAACGAGCAGTACTTC. The whole variable domain, filled in from reference TRBV30 and TRBJ2-7, reads SQTIHQWPATLVQPVGSPLSLECTVEGTSNPNLYWYRQAAGRGLQLLFYSVGIGQISSEVPQNLSASRPQDRQFILSSKKLLLSDSGFYLCAWSVGGSVNEQYFGPGTRLTVT.

The genes are TRBV25-1 and TRBJ2-3, with 8 bases fitting TRBD1. The ends lost 2 bases at V and 0 bases at J; junction bases unmatched: 7. Germline CDR1 is MGHDK and CDR2 is SYGVNS. This CDR3 has 17 amino acids. CDR3 bases: TGTGCCAGCAGTGAACAACTTGGACAGGGAAGCACAGATACGCAGTATTTT. Translation: CASSEQLGQGSTDTQYF.

The V and J genes are TRBV28 and TRBJ1-4; the match to TRBD1 covers 9 bases. Germline lookup yields CDR1 MDHEN and CDR2 SYDVKM. This CDR3 spans 15 amino acids. J lost 2 bases, V lost 5 bases, and 3 bases had no gene match. The DNA of the CDR3 is TGTGCCAGCAGTGAAACAGGGGGCACTAATGAAAAACTGTTTTTT. Translation: CASSETGGTNEKLFF.

The chain links TRBV12-3 or TRBV12-4 to TRBJ2-7, with D possibly being TRBD1 (6 bases). The CDR3 has 13 residues. V was trimmed by 7 bases and J by 0 bases, leaving 10 bases between them. The CDR3 DNA is TGTGCCAGCAAGGGGGAGAACTCCTACGAGCAGTACTTC. This gives the protein CASKGENSYEQYF.

The chain is built from TRBV6-5 and TRBJ1-1, with 8 nucleotides matching TRBD1. This CDR3 has 14 amino acids. Germline assignment: CDR1 MNHEY and CDR2 SVGAGI. The V segment lost 6 bases and the J segment 1 base; nucleotides outside the gene matches: 4. The CDR3 loop reads CASSSGQGNTEAFF. The CDR3 DNA reads as TGTGCCAGCAGCTCCGGACAGGGGAACACTGAAGCTTTCTTT.

The chain couples TRBV4-2 to TRBJ1-1; TRBD1 matches 8 bases. The junction had 3 bases not matched to a gene; V was cut back by 5 bases and J by 7 bases. This CDR3 is built from 12 residues. CDR1 is LGHNA and CDR2 is YNFKEQ in the germline V gene. The CDR3 sequence: CASSEGQGEAFF. CDR3 DNA: TGTGCCAGCAGCGAAGGACAGGGTGAAGCTTTCTTT.

This chain links TRBV6-1 with TRBJ1-5; tentatively, D is TRBD1 (6 bases). In germline, CDR1 is MNHNS, CDR2 SASEGT. The CDR3 has 14 amino acids. Trimming stripped 2 bases from V and 6 bases from J, with 11 bases between. DNA of the CDR3: TGTGCCAGCAGTGAAAACAGGGCGTCTCAGCCCCAGCATTTT. Translating it yields CASSENRASQPQHF.

The rearrangement joins TRBV27 to TRBJ2-1; maybe TRBD2 (6 bases). The germline V and J ends were trimmed by 7 bases and 9 bases, with 22 bases remaining between them. The germline gives CDR1 MNHEY, CDR2 SMNVEV (reference sequence). CDR3 size: 15 residues. The DNA of the CDR3 is TGTGCCAGCACCCCGGACCCGTCGGGGCGGGGTGAGCAGTTCTTC. Protein: CASTPDPSGRGEQFF.

The chain joins TRBV28 to TRBJ2-7, with 11 nucleotides matching TRBD2. The CDR3 is 16 residues long. Per the germline V gene, CDR1 is MDHEN and CDR2 is SYDVKM. Losses at the gene ends were 1 base for V and 5 bases for J; bases not matched to a gene: 7. DNA for the CDR3: TGTGCCAGCAGTTTATTAGCGGGGGGGCCTTTCGACGAGCAGTACTTC. Translation: CASSLLAGGPFDEQYF.

This chain connects TRBV21-1 to TRBJ2-7; TRBD2, the table's D call, was not compared with the DNA. TRBV21-1 is a pseudogene segment. This CDR3 has 13 amino acids. The DNA for the CDR3 is TGTGCCAACACGGGGGGCTGGGGAGGGGAGCAGTACTTC. Protein product: CANTGGWGGEQYF.

This clone was seen once. Here the CDR3 reads CASSRIVLSSYEQYF. The DNA of the CDR3 is TGTGCCAGCAGTCGAATCGTACTAAGCTCCTACGAGCAGTACTTC. This chain joins TRBV11-2 and TRBJ2-7; D is uncertain. The CDR3 runs to 15 residues. Trimming removed 6 bases from V and 0 bases from J, with 15 bases in between. Per the germline V gene, CDR1 is SGHAT and CDR2 is FQNNGV.

V is TRBV6-5 and J is TRBJ1-5; D remains ambiguous. This CDR3 region has 14 residues. Looked up from germline, CDR1 is MNHEY and CDR2 is SVGAGI. Trimming removed 8 bases at V and 4 bases at J, with 15 bases between. The CDR3 is CASGMGADNQPQHF. The CDR3 DNA follows: TGTGCCAGCGGAATGGGAGCGGATAATCAGCCCCAGCATTTT.

About this clone: The junction departs from the called germline gene at one end, perhaps through a read error. This chain uses TRBV7-9 with TRBJ2-7, with 9 bases aligning to TRBD1. This CDR3 has 18 amino acids. Germline V lookup: CDR1 SEHNR, CDR2 FQNEAQ (reference sequence). The CDR3 region is CASSLAGLGGQGGYEQYF. DNA for the CDR3: TGTGCCAGCAGCCTAGCCGGGCTAGGGGGACAGGGAGGCTACGAGCAGTACTTC.

The gene calls are TRBV27 and TRBJ1-2; D call uncertain. V lost 4 bases to trimming and J lost 3 bases, with 18 bases between them. This CDR3 has 16 residues. Germline V gene sequence: CDR1 MNHEY, CDR2 SMNVEV (reference sequence). CDR3 residues: CASSSSMRFNYYGYTF. The DNA of the CDR3 is TGTGCCAGCAGTTCATCAATGCGGTTCAACTACTATGGCTACACCTTC.

This clone was seen once. This sequence joins TRBV6-5 and TRBJ1-2; TRBD1 agrees at 11 bases. This CDR3 spans 13 amino acids. Germline trimming cut 9 bases from V and 2 bases from J; bases unmatched to any gene: 2. Germline assignment: CDR1 MNHEY and CDR2 SVGAGI. Written as DNA, the CDR3 is TGTGCCAGTGGGGACAGGGGGAACTATGGCTACACCTTC. Its protein is CASGDRGNYGYTF.

The genes are TRBV6-1 and TRBJ2-2; 8 nucleotides align to TRBD2. After removal of 7 bases from V and 6 bases from J, the junction contained 10 bases not matched to a gene. CDR1 and CDR2 from the germline V gene are MNHNS and SASEGT. This CDR3 contains 15 residues. CDR3 region: CASTTMPGRAGELFF. The DNA of the CDR3 is TGTGCCAGCACCACGATGCCCGGGAGGGCCGGGGAGCTGTTTTTT.

The rearrangement links TRBV10-2 to TRBJ1-5; TRBD1 might be the D (5 bases). Germline V lookup: CDR1 WSHSY, CDR2 SAAADI. There are 13 residues in the CDR3. Trimming took 2 bases from V and 6 from J, leaving 8 bases between them. CDR3 nucleotides: TGCGCCAGCAGTGAGGGGGCAGGTCAGCCCCAGCATTTT. It specifies CASSEGAGQPQHF.

The rearrangement links TRBV28 to TRBJ2-6; TRBD2 is a possible D gene (5 bases). The V end lost 4 bases, the J end lost 1 base, and 11 bases lay between the germline ends. Germline CDR1 MDHEN, CDR2 SYDVKM. The CDR3 extends over 16 amino acids. CDR3 in DNA: TGTGCCAGCAGTTCCTTTGGGAGTTCTGGGGCCAACGTCCTGACTTTC. It encodes CASSSFGSSGANVLTF.

This sequence joins TRBV2 and TRBJ2-6; D ambiguous. CDR1 and CDR2 from the germline V gene are SNHLY and FYNNEI. The CDR3 is made up of 14 amino acids. V lost 5 bases and J lost 1, with 6 bases in between. The CDR3 DNA reads as TGTGCCAGCAGTCGAGGTTCTGGGGCCAACGTCCTGACTTTC. Amino acid sequence: CASSRGSGANVLTF.